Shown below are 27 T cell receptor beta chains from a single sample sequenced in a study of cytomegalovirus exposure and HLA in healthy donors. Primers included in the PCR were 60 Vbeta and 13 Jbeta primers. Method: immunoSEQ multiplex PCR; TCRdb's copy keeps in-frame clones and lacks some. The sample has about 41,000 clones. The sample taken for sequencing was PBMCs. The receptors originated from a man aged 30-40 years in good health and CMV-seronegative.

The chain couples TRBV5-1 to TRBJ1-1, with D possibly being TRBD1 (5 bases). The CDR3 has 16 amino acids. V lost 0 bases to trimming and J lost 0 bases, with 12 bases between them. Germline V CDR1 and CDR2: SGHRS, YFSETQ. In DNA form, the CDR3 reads TGCGCCAGCAGCTTGGGCCAGGGATACATGAACACTGAAGCTTTCTTT. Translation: CASSLGQGYMNTEAFF.

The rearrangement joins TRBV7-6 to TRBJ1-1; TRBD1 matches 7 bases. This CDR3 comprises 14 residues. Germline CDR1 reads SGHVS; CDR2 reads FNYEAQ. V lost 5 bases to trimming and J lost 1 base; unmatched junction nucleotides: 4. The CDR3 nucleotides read TGTGCCAGCAGCACTTGGACAGGGAACACTGAAGCTTTCTTT. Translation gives CASSTWTGNTEAFF. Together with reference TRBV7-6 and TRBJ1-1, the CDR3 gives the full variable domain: GAGVSQSPRYKVTKRGQDVALRCDPISGHVSLYWYRQALGQGPEFLTYFNYEAQQDKSGLPNDRFSAERPEGSISTLTIQRTEQRDSAMYRCASSTWTGNTEAFFGQGTRLTVV.

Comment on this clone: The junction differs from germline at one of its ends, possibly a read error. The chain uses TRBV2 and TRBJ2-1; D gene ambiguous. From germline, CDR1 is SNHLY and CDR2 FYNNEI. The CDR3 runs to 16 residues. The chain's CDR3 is CASSEGVWSSDNEQFF. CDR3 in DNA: TGTGCCAGCAGTGAAGGTGTCTGGAGCTCCGACAATGAGCAGTTCTTC.

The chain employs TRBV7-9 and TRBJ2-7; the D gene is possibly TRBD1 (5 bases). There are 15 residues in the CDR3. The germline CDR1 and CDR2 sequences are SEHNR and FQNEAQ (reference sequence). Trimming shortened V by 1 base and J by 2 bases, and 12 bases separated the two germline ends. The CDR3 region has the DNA TGTGCCAGCAGCTTAGGAAGGGGCCTAGCCTACGAGCAGTACTTC. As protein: CASSLGRGLAYEQYF.

DNA for the CDR3: TGTGCCAGCAGTAGGACTACCGCTGAGACGGATGAGCAGTTCTTC. Translation: CASSRTTAETDEQFF. The chain links TRBV6-4 to TRBJ2-1; D may be TRBD2 (6 bases). CDR1 MRHNA and CDR2 SNTAGT come from the germline V gene. The CDR3 is 15 residues long. V lost 5 bases and J lost 8, with 19 bases in between.

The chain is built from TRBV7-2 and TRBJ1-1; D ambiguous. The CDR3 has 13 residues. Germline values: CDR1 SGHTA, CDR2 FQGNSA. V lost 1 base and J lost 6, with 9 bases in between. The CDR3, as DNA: TGTGCCAGCAGCTTAGGGCCCGTCGCTGAAGCTTTCTTT. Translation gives CASSLGPVAEAFF.

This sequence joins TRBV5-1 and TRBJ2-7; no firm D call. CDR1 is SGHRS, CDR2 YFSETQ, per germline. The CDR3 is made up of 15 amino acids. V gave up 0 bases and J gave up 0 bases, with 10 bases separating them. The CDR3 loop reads CASSLDSRHSYEQYF. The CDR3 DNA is TGCGCCAGCAGCTTGGACTCACGCCACTCCTACGAGCAGTACTTC.

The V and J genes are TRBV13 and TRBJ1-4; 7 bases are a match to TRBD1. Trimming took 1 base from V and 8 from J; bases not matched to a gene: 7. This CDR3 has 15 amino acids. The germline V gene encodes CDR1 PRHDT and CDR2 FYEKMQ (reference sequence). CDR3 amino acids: CASSLAGGGREKLFF. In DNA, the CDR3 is TGTGCCAGCAGCTTAGCCGGAGGGGGCAGGGAAAAACTGTTTTTT.

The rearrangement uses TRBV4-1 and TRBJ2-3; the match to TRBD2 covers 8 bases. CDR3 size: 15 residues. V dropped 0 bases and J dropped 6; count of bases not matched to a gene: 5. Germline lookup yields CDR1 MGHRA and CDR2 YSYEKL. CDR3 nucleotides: TGCGCCAGCAGCCAAGACGCTAGCGGGCGGGATACGCAGTATTTT. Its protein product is CASSQDASGRDTQYF.

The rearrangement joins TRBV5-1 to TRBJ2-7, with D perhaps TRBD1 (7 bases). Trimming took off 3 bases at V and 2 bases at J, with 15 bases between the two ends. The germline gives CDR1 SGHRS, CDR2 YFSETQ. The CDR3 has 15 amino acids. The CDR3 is CASSWTGSSAYEQYF. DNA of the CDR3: TGCGCCAGCAGCTGGACAGGTTCTAGCGCCTACGAGCAGTACTTC. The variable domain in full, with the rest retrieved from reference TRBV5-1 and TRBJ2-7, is KAGVTQTPRYLIKTRGQQVTLSCSPISGHRSVSWYQQTPGQGLQFLFEYFSETQRNKGNFPGRFSGRQFSNSRSEMNVSTLELGDSALYLCASSWTGSSAYEQYFGPGTRLTVT.

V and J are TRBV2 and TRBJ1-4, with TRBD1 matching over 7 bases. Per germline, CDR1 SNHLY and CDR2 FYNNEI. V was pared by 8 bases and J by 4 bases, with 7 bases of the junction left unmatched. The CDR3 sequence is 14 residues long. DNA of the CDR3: TGTGCCAGCTCGGTTGGGACAGTTAATGAAAAACTGTTTTTT. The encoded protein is CASSVGTVNEKLFF.

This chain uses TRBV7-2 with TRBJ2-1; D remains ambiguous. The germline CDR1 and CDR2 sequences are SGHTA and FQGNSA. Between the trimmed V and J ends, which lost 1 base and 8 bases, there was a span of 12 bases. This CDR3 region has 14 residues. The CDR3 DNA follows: TGTGCCAGCAGCTTAGGGCCCAATGGAGATGAGCAGTTCTTC. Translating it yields CASSLGPNGDEQFF. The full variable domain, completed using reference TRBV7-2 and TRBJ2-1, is GAGVSQSPSNKVTEKGKDVELRCDPISGHTALYWYRQSLGQGLEFLIYFQGNSAPDKSGLPSDRFSAERTGGSVSTLTIQRTQQEDSAVYLCASSLGPNGDEQFFGPGTRLTVL.

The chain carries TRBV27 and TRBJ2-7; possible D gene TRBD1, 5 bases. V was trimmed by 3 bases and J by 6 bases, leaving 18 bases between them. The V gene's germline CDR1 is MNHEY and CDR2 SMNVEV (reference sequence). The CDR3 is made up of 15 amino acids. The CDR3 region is CASSLNPGRRGEQYF. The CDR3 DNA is TGTGCCAGCAGTTTGAACCCAGGGCGGCGTGGCGAGCAGTACTTC.

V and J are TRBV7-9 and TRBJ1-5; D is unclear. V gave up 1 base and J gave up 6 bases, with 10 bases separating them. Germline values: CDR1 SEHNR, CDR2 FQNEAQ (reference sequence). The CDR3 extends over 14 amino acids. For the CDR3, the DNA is TGTGCCAGCAGCTTAGAAGCTTTCGGTCAGCCCCAGCATTTT. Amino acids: CASSLEAFGQPQHF.

The CDR3 is CASSWDKPYEQYF. CDR3 nucleotides: TGCGCCAGCAGCTGGGACAAACCCTACGAGCAGTACTTC. The chain has TRBV5-1 and TRBJ2-7, with D possibly TRBD1 on 6 matching bases. The V gene's germline CDR1 is SGHRS and CDR2 YFSETQ. Trimming shortened V by 3 bases and J by 2 bases, and 9 bases separated the two germline ends. The CDR3 runs 13 residues.

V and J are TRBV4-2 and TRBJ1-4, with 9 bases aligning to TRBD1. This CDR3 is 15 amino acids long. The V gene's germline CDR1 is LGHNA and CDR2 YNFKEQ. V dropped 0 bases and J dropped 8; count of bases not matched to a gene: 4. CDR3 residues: CASSQEGTGMEKLFF. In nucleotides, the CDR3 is TGTGCCAGCAGCCAAGAGGGGACAGGGATGGAAAAACTGTTTTTT.

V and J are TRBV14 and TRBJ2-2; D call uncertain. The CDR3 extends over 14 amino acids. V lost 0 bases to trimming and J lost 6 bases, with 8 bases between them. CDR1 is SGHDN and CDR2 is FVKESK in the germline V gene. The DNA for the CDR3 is TGTGCCAGCAGCCAAGATATCCGGTCCGGGGAGCTGTTTTTT. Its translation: CASSQDIRSGELFF.

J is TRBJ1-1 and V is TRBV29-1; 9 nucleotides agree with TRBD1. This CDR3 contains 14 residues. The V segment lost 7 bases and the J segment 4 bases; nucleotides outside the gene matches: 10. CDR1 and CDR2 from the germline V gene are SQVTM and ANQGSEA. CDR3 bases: TGCAGCGCCCCGGGGACAGGGTCAGGCACTGAAGCTTTCTTT. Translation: CSAPGTGSGTEAFF. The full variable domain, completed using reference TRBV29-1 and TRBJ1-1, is SAVISQKPSRDICQRGTSLTIQCQVDSQVTMMFWYRQQPGQSLTLIATANQGSEATYESGFVIDKFPISRPNLTFSTLTVSNMSPEDSSIYLCSAPGTGSGTEAFFGQGTRLTVV.

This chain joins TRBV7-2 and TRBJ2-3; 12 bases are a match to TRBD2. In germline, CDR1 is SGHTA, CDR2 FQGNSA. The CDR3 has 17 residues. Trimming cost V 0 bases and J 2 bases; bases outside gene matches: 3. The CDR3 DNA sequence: TGTGCCAGCAGCTTAGCCTCTAGCGGGGGGGTCACAGATACGCAGTATTTT. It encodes CASSLASSGGVTDTQYF.

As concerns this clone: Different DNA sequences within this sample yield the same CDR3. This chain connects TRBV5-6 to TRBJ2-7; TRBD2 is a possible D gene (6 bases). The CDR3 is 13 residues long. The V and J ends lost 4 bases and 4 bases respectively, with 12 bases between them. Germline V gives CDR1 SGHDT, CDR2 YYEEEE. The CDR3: CASSGRDRYEQYF. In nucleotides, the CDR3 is TGTGCCAGCAGCGGGCGGGACCGGTACGAGCAGTACTTC.

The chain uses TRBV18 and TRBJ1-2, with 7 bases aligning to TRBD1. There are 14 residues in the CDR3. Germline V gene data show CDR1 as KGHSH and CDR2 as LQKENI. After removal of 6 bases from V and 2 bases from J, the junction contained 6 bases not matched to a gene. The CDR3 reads CASSNSRGNYGYTF. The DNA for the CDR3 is TGTGCCAGCTCCAATTCCAGGGGGAACTATGGCTACACCTTC.

CDR3 sequence reads: CASSIKGSARDIQYF. CDR3 sequence (DNA): TGTGCCAGTAGTATTAAGGGCAGTGCGAGGGACATTCAGTACTTC. V and J are TRBV19 and TRBJ2-4; D might be TRBD2 (5 bases). This CDR3 has 15 residues. Germline CDR1 is LNHDA and CDR2 is SQIVND (reference sequence). The V end was cut by 3 bases, the J end by 8 bases, with 17 bases between. The entire variable domain, with the rest obtained from reference TRBV19 and TRBJ2-4, is as follows: DGGITQSPKYLFRKEGQNVTLSCEQNLNHDAMYWYRQDPGQGLRLIYYSQIVNDFQKGDIAEGYSVSREKKESFPLTVTSAQKNPTAFYLCASSIKGSARDIQYFGAGTRLSVL.

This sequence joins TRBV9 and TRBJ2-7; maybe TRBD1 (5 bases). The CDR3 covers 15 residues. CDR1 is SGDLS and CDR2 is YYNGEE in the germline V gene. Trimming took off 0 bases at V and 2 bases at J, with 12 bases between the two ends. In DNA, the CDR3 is TGTGCCAGCAGCGTAGAGACAGCCAAACCCTACGAGCAGTACTTC. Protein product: CASSVETAKPYEQYF.

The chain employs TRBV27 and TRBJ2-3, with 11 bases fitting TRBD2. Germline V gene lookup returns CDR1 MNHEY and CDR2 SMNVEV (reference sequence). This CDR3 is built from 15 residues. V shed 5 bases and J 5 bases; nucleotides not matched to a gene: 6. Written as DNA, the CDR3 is TGTGCCAGCAGTCAAGGGACTAGCGGCAGAGATACGCAGTATTTT. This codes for CASSQGTSGRDTQYF.

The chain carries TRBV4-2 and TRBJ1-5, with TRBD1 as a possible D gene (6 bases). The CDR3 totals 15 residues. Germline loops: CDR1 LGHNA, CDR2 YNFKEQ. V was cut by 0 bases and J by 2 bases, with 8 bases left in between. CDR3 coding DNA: TGTGCCAGCAGCCAAGATCGACAGGGCAATCAGCCCCAGCATTTT. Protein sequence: CASSQDRQGNQPQHF.

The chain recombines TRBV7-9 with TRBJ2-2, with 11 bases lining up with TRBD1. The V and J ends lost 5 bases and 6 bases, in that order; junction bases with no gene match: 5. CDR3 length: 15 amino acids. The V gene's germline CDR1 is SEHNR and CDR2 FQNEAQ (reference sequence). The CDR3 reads CASSPPGQGAGELFF. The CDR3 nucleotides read TGTGCCAGCAGCCCACCGGGACAGGGGGCCGGGGAGCTGTTTTTT.

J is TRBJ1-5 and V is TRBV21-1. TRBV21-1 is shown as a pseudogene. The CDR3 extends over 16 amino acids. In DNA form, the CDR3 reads TGTGCCAGCAGCAAGATACCTGGGGGGTACAATCAGCCCCAGCATTTT. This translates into CASSKIPGGYNQPQHF.